Detailed here is one TCR beta chain. Its antigen is unidentified. This entry belongs to a study of siplizumab effects on memory and regulatory T cells. Study findings and constraints: The drug siplizumab significantly decreased the alloreactive sequences that could be traced to unstimulated CD4+ memory cells. Roughly 80-97% of dividing CD4+ or CD8+ clones were without an attributable naive or memory phenotype. The Treg-derived share of mappable alloreactive CD4+ clones averaged 68.8% with siplizumab and 25% to 30% in controls.

TCR templates numbering 90,000 to 100,000 were assayed per sample. Measured with immunoSEQ multiplex PCR; TCRdb has only the in-frame clones, and not every one. Of about 100,000 clones listed, 90% to 95% are singletons. Per germline, CDR1 SGHNT and CDR2 YYREEE (reference sequence). V was clipped by 3 bases and J by 0 bases, with 25 bases between them. The CDR3 loop spans 20 amino acids. The receptor's source is a human donor in good health. The chain recombines TRBV5-4 with TRBJ2-1; D may be TRBD1 or TRBD2 (5 bases each). The sequencing sample was made of Tregs sorted from blood. The CDR3 loop reads CASSSLVRGPRFLSYNEQFF. The CDR3 DNA is TGTGCCAGCAGCTCCCTAGTGAGGGGCCCCCGATTCCTCTCCTACAATGAGCAGTTCTTC. Full variable domain (outside the CDR3, taken from reference TRBV5-4 and TRBJ2-1): ETGVTQSPTHLIKTRGQQVTLRCSSQSGHNTVSWYQQALGQGPQFIFQYYREEENGRGNFPPRFSGLQFPNYSSELNVNALELDDSALYLCASSSLVRGPRFLSYNEQFFGPGTRLTVL.